Listed here are 20 T cell receptor beta chains from one sample, sequenced in a study of early T cells in non-severe SARS-CoV-2 infection. MiXCR, run by TCRdb on the 5' RACE reads, gives a single entry per CDR3 protein. The sample includes approximately 22,000 distinct CDR3 sequences, about 5.7% of them seen just once. The source material was whole blood, sampled at baseline. The receptors originated from an adult who was a healthcare worker with PCR-confirmed SARS-CoV-2 infection or an uninfected control (not recorded which).

This clonotype showed up just a few times. The chain links TRBV10-3 to TRBJ2-7, with D tentatively TRBD2 (6 bases). The CDR3 extends over 14 amino acids. V gave up 4 bases and J gave up 4 bases, with 14 bases separating them. Germline CDR1 ENHRY, CDR2 SYGVKD. In DNA, the CDR3 is TGTGCCATCAGTGTGGGCGGGGAAGGTTACGAGCAGTACTTC. This encodes CAISVGGEGYEQYF.

This clonotype has at least ten counts. The chain recombines TRBV6-6 with TRBJ1-5; D is uncertain. Trimming cost V 5 bases and J 14 bases, with 7 bases left between them. This CDR3 is 9 amino acids long. Germline V gene lookup returns CDR1 MNHNY and CDR2 SVGAGI (reference sequence). CDR3 bases: TGTGCCAGCAGTCCTCCCGAGCATTTT. Translation gives CASSPPEHF.

This clonotype was seen ten or more times. The rearrangement links TRBV20-1 to TRBJ1-4; D might be TRBD1 (5 bases). V was trimmed by 3 bases and J by 7 bases, leaving 18 bases between them. Looked up from germline, CDR1 is DFQATT and CDR2 is SNEGSKA (reference sequence). The CDR3 is 15 amino acids. CDR3 nucleotides: TGCAGTGCTAGCCCCCCGAGGACAACGAGTGAAAAACTGTTTTTT. Its protein is CSASPPRTTSEKLFF.

This clonotype has more than one count but fewer than ten. The chain links TRBV20-1 to TRBJ2-7; possibly TRBD1 or TRBD2 for D (5 bases each). V lost 7 bases and J lost 3, with 13 bases in between. The CDR3 is 12 amino acids. In germline, CDR1 is DFQATT, CDR2 SNEGSKA (reference sequence). DNA of the CDR3: TGCAGTGTTTGGGACGAGCACTACGAGCAGTACTTC. Residues: CSVWDEHYEQYF.

This clonotype was detected ten times or more. This sequence joins TRBV20-1 and TRBJ2-1, with 16 bases aligning to TRBD2. CDR1 DFQATT and CDR2 SNEGSKA come from the germline V gene (reference sequence). Trimming cost V 5 bases and J 13 bases; bases outside gene matches: 17. This CDR3 comprises 17 residues. CDR3 residues: CSAFPGLAGGPDINQFF. CDR3 nucleotides: TGCAGTGCTTTTCCGGGACTAGCGGGGGGGCCGGACATTAATCAGTTCTTC.

This clonotype has just a few counts. The gene calls are TRBV3-1 and TRBJ2-5, with 7 nucleotides matching TRBD1. Per germline, CDR1 LGHDT and CDR2 YNNKEL (reference sequence). The CDR3 contains 14 residues. V trimming: 4 bases; J trimming: 4 bases; junction bases outside the gene matches: 6. Here the CDR3 reads CASSRRQGRETQYF. The CDR3 DNA reads as TGTGCCAGCAGCCGTAGACAGGGCCGAGAGACCCAGTACTTC.

This clonotype occurred many times. The genes are TRBV29-1 and TRBJ1-1; D is uncertain. From germline, CDR1 is SQVTM and CDR2 ANQGSEA. V was trimmed by 5 bases and J by 0 bases, leaving 22 bases between them. The CDR3 totals 17 residues. The DNA for the CDR3 is TGCAGCGTTCCGGCGGAACAGTCCCCGTTAATGAACACTGAAGCTTTCTTT. Its translation: CSVPAEQSPLMNTEAFF.

In DNA, the CDR3 is TGCAGTGCCCTACCCGGGGATACGCAGTATTTT. Translation gives CSALPGDTQYF. J is TRBJ2-3 and V is TRBV20-1; no clear D gene. This CDR3 spans 11 amino acids. The V gene's germline CDR1 is DFQATT and CDR2 SNEGSKA (reference sequence). Trimming took off 6 bases at V and 6 bases at J, with 10 bases between the two ends.

The gene calls are TRBV6-1 and TRBJ2-3; D might be TRBD1 (5 bases). The germline CDR1 and CDR2 sequences are MNHNS and SASEGT. This CDR3 comprises 15 residues. V shed 7 bases and J shed 0 bases, with 14 bases lying between them. CDR3 bases: TGTGCCAGCACCCCCCGACAGAGGAGCACAGATACGCAGTATTTT. Translation: CASTPRQRSTDTQYF.

At least ten counts were recorded for this clonotype. CDR3 sequence reads: CSVALGTNYGYTF. The CDR3 bases are TGCAGCGTTGCACTCGGGACCAACTATGGCTACACCTTC. The chain recombines TRBV29-1 with TRBJ1-2, with D tentatively TRBD1 (5 bases). Germline-derived CDR1 and CDR2 are SQVTM and ANQGSEA. The CDR3 runs to 13 residues. Trimming stripped 4 bases from V and 2 bases from J, with 11 bases between.

This clonotype was observed at least ten times. V gene TRBV5-4 combines with J gene TRBJ2-2, with D uncertain. Trimming took 2 bases from V and 3 from J, leaving 11 bases between them. The germline CDR1 and CDR2 sequences are SGHNT and YYREEE (reference sequence). CDR3 size: 15 residues. The CDR3 DNA sequence: TGTGCCAGCAGCTTATCGATGTTAGACACCGGGGAGCTGTTTTTT. Translating it yields CASSLSMLDTGELFF.

This clonotype was recorded many times. The chain has TRBV7-2 and TRBJ2-7; TRBD1 aligns across 7 bases. This CDR3 contains 13 residues. Germline-derived CDR1 and CDR2 are SGHTA and FQGNSA. J lost 3 bases, V lost 5 bases, and 4 bases had no gene match. This CDR3 reads CASSPTGFYEQYF. CDR3 coding DNA: TGTGCCAGCAGCCCGACAGGGTTCTACGAGCAGTACTTC.

This clonotype came up many times. This rearrangement joins TRBV27 to TRBJ1-5; D perhaps matches TRBD1 (5 bases). The CDR3 covers 16 residues. Per germline, CDR1 MNHEY and CDR2 SMNVEV (reference sequence). The V end lost 4 bases, the J end lost 5 bases, and 18 bases lay between the germline ends. The CDR3 sequence is CASSSSWGRAHQPQHF. CDR3 DNA: TGTGCCAGCAGTTCAAGTTGGGGACGGGCTCATCAGCCCCAGCATTTT.

This clonotype showed up many times. The chain joins TRBV7-9 to TRBJ2-7; TRBD1 agrees at 8 bases. There are 14 residues in the CDR3. Germline V gives CDR1 SEHNR, CDR2 FQNEAQ (reference sequence). Trimming removed 3 bases from V and 3 bases from J; junction bases left unmatched: 4. CDR3 bases: TGTGCCAGCAGCTTGGGACAGGTTAACTACGAGCAGTACTTC. Translated, it gives CASSLGQVNYEQYF. Full variable domain (outside the CDR3, taken from reference TRBV7-9 and TRBJ2-7): DTGVSQNPRHKITKRGQNVTFRCDPISEHNRLYWYRQTLGQGPEFLTYFQNEAQLEKSRLLSDRFSAERPKGSFSTLEIQRTEQGDSAMYLCASSLGQVNYEQYFGPGTRLTVT.

This clonotype was detected a few times. Its ends do not fully match the called genes, so a read error is possible. V and J are TRBV4-3 and TRBJ2-3; D might be TRBD1 (6 bases). In germline, CDR1 is LGHNA, CDR2 YSLEER. The CDR3 is 14 residues long. The CDR3 protein is CASSQDGGTDTRYF. CDR3 bases: TGCGCCAGCAGCCAAGATGGGGGCACAGATACGCGGTATTTT.

This clonotype is medium-sized (0.01 to 0.1%). V and J are TRBV12-3 or TRBV12-4 and TRBJ2-7; 10 bases match TRBD1. The CDR3 runs 15 residues. V dropped 3 bases and J dropped 2; count of bases not matched to a gene: 4. The CDR3 coding sequence is TGTGCCAGCAGTTTCCTCGGGACAGGGGCCTACGAGCAGTACTTC. Protein: CASSFLGTGAYEQYF.

This clonotype counts as medium-sized (0.01 to 0.1%). CDR3 in amino acids: CASSPRGIRGLGQYF. The CDR3, as DNA: TGTGCCAGCAGCCCCCGAGGGATTCGCGGGCTTGGGCAGTACTTC. The rearrangement links TRBV7-9 to TRBJ2-7, with D possibly being TRBD2 (5 bases). V lost 5 bases to trimming and J lost 9 bases, with 23 bases between them. Per the germline V gene, CDR1 is SEHNR and CDR2 is FQNEAQ (reference sequence). CDR3 size: 15 residues.

At least ten counts were recorded for this clonotype. The chain combines TRBV30 with TRBJ1-1; D unclear. The germline V and J ends were trimmed by 4 bases and 0 bases, with 9 bases remaining between them. Germline values: CDR1 GTSNPN, CDR2 SVGIG (reference sequence). The CDR3 extends over 13 amino acids. The CDR3 sequence is CAWNLDVNTEAFF. The CDR3 DNA is TGTGCCTGGAACCTCGACGTGAACACTGAAGCTTTCTTT.

Worth noting for this clonotype: A much bigger clone sits one base away, suggesting this may be a read error. This chain joins TRBV30 and TRBJ2-1, with a tentative D call TRBD1 (6 bases). This CDR3 is built from 13 residues. Germline V CDR1 and CDR2: GTSNPN, SVGIG (reference sequence). The CDR3 nucleotides are TGTACCTGGAACAGGGAGAGAAGCAATGAGCAGTTCTTC. Translating gives CTWNRERSNEQFF.

In this sample, this clonotype turned up many times. This chain uses TRBV2 with TRBJ2-1, with 8 bases aligning to TRBD1. The germline V gene has CDR1 SNHLY and CDR2 FYNNEI. Losses at the gene ends were 6 bases for V and 8 bases for J; bases not matched to a gene: 9. The CDR3 is 14 residues long. The DNA of the CDR3 is TGTGCCAGCAGGCTGGACAGGGCCTCGGATGAGCAGTTCTTC. Amino acid sequence: CASRLDRASDEQFF.